Reported below is one TCR beta chain. The antigen remains undetermined. Researchers ran the PCR with 60 Vbeta and 13 Jbeta primers. The method was immunoSEQ multiplex PCR; TCRdb's version includes in-frame clones alone and lacks a portion of them. The repertoire holds roughly 52,000 clones, 78% seen once, with roughly 1.4% in the top ten. J lost 2 bases, V lost 4 bases, and 5 bases had no gene match. The CDR3 totals 15 residues. In germline, CDR1 is MNHEY, CDR2 SVGAGI. The data originate from a study of cytomegalovirus exposure and HLA in healthy donors. Overall study findings and caveats: The study had only CMV serostatus as immune exposure information.

Sequencing was done on a sample of PBMCs. This chain joins TRBV6-5 and TRBJ2-3, with 8 positions matching TRBD2. This clonotype was obtained from a female donor in good health and CMV-seronegative. The CDR3 protein is CASSSSGFATDTQYF. The CDR3, as DNA: TGTGCCAGCAGTTCTAGCGGGTTTGCCACAGATACGCAGTATTTT.